This TCR beta chain was profiled in a study of siplizumab effects on memory and regulatory T cells (dated by TCRdb to between 2018 and 2021). Regarding the study in general: Across eight responder-stimulator pairs, mixed lymphocyte reactions were run in pairs, around 1 with siplizumab at around 0.98 ug/mL and around 1 without drug. The study looked at the effect of siplizumab, an anti-CD2 antibody, on alloreactive T-cell subsets in allogeneic mixed lymphocyte reactions made from human PBMCs. What the authors observed across the whole study: The cumulative frequency of alloreactive sequences that could be traced back to unstimulated CD4+ memory T cells was significantly reduced by siplizumab. For roughly 80-96% of proliferating CD4+ or CD8+ clones, no naive or memory phenotype could be assigned. In reactions with siplizumab, an average of about 62% of mappable alloreactive CD4+ clones were Treg-derived, compared with around 28% in control reactions. Unstimulated naive T cells appeared more diverse than memory T cells, and naive cells seemed to contribute substantially to the alloresponse. Because sequences at frequencies below about 10^-5 were poorly captured, only a minor fraction of alloreactive clones could be mapped back to unstimulated subsets. The suppressive function of proliferating Tregs from siplizumab cultures was not functionally confirmed.

Sequences LNHDA (CDR1) and SQIVND (CDR2) are obtained from the germline V gene (reference sequence). Measured from the cysteine to the phenylalanine, the CDR3 is 14 residues long. Kept here is only the CDR3 DNA, which spans 42 bases and is read in frame from base 1. The V and J ends are trimmed by 10 bases and 0 bases, leaving 14 bases between them. For 6 days, cells in the mixed lymphocyte reaction were kept in coculture at 37 degrees C. After responder PBMCs were labelled with CFSE and stimulator PBMCs with Violet Dye, the two populations were combined at a 1:1 ratio. Sorted unstimulated T cells and proliferating T cells recovered from mixed lymphocyte reactions underwent TCRbeta CDR3 sequencing. Fresh whole blood from nine to ten HLA-typed healthy donors was used as the source from which PBMCs were isolated. For TCR sequencing, responder T cells that had proliferated and were CFSE-low were FACS-sorted once the mixed lymphocyte reaction was over.

The library came from the immunoSEQ multiplex PCR assay. Each sample had around 92,000 TCR templates assayed by the deep sequencing platform. Genomic DNA extracted from sorted T cells was used for TCRbeta CDR3 sequencing. Under the source paper's analysis protocol: The R programming language was used for the clonal analysis of the TCRbeta CDR3 data. Comparing unstimulated samples against CFSE-low samples taken after the reaction was how alloreactive CD4+ and CD8+ clones were defined. By matching sequences to the repertoires of sorted unstimulated Treg and non-Treg cells, each alloreactive CD4+ clone was assigned a regulatory or non-regulatory origin. Sourced from immuneACCESS, this table was stored by TCRdb with only in-frame sequences that have V and J called. A share of the clones is absent; for the studies checked, an unresolved V gene accounts for under half, and the remainder has no known explanation. V and J calls and clone size are copied from that table; D and trimming were computed from the DNA. The sample table contains some 20,000 clones; only one count was recorded for under 50% of them. The ten top clones hold 4.5% to 6% of the sample.

This clone has only a few counts. The antigen it binds to is not known. There are no base qualities to consult, and no much larger clone falls within one base. The chain employs TRBV19 and TRBJ2-3; no D gene is confidently identified. Sequenced input: CFSE-low (dividing) CD4+ T cells sorted from an allogeneic mixed lymphocyte reaction. This TCR was sampled from a human donor in good health; the cells came from an allogeneic mixed lymphocyte reaction. The encoded CDR3 is CATAADPSTDTQYF. DNA sequence: TGTGCCACCGCAGCTGACCCTAGCACAGATACGCAGTATTTT.